These 23 T cell receptor beta chains came from one sample sequenced in a study of blood T cells in healthy people across ages. For the second PCR, which ran for 7 to 11 cycles, a sample-barcoded 5' primer and a J-beta primer mix were used. Using its own MiXCR run on the 5' RACE reads, TCRdb lists one record per CDR3 protein. The table shows hundreds of thousands of distinct CDR3 sequences, with approximately 30% occurring only once. The sequenced sample was blood. The source is a woman over 75 in good health.

This clonotype was counted ten times or more. This chain joins TRBV7-3 and TRBJ2-3; D is possibly TRBD1 (6 bases). V was clipped by 3 bases and J by 4 bases, with 8 bases between them. CDR3 size: 13 residues. Germline V gene data show CDR1 as SGHTA and CDR2 as FQGTGA. CDR3 coding DNA: TGTGCCAGCAGCTTGCAGGGGCCAGATACGCAGTATTTT. It is translated as CASSLQGPDTQYF. Full variable domain (outside the CDR3, taken from reference TRBV7-3 and TRBJ2-3): GAGVSQTPSNKVTEKGKYVELRCDPISGHTALYWYRQSLGQGPEFLIYFQGTGAADDSGLPNDRFFAVRPEGSVSTLKIQRTERGDSAVYLCASSLQGPDTQYFGPGTRLTVL.

This clonotype was observed a few times. V is TRBV5-6 and J is TRBJ1-6, with a tentative D call TRBD1 (6 bases). The CDR3 is 15 residues long. Per germline, CDR1 SGHDT and CDR2 YYEEEE. With 3 bases removed from V and 7 bases from J, the gap between germline ends came to 14 bases. The CDR3 DNA sequence: TGTGCCAGCAGCTGGATACAGGGAAAGAATTCACCCCTCCACTTT. Translating it yields CASSWIQGKNSPLHF. Variable domain in full (rest from reference TRBV5-6 and TRBJ1-6): DAGVTQSPTHLIKTRGQQVTLRCSPKSGHDTVSWYQQALGQGPQFIFQYYEEEERQRGNFPDRFSGHQFPNYSSELNVNALLLGDSALYLCASSWIQGKNSPLHFGNGTRLTVT.

The chain is built from TRBV6-1 and TRBJ1-4; TRBD1 is a possible D gene (6 bases). Trimming left V 7 bases short and J 4 bases short, with 13 bases between. Germline V gene lookup returns CDR1 MNHNS and CDR2 SASEGT. The CDR3 covers 14 residues. The DNA of the CDR3 is TGTGCCAGCACCAGGGGTTTGGATAATGAAAAACTGTTTTTT. Protein: CASTRGLDNEKLFF.

This clonotype was seen a handful of times. The J gene is TRBJ1-1, the V gene TRBV16; D gene uncertain. This CDR3 contains 14 residues. CDR1 is KGHSY, CDR2 FQNENV, per germline. V was trimmed by 1 base and J by 1 base, leaving 7 bases between them. CDR3 nucleotides: TGTGCCAGCAGCCAATTACGGTCGAACACTGAAGCTTTCTTT. It encodes CASSQLRSNTEAFF. Combining the CDR3 with reference TRBV16 and TRBJ1-1 gives the whole variable domain GEEVAQTPKHLVRGEGQKAKLYCAPIKGHSYVFWYQQVLKNEFKFLISFQNENVFDETGMPKERFSAKCLPNSPCSLEIQATKLEDSAVYFCASSQLRSNTEAFFGQGTRLTVV.

This clonotype was counted at least ten times. V usage is TRBV29-1 and J usage is TRBJ1-4; D perhaps matches TRBD1 (5 bases). This CDR3 contains 11 residues. V gave up 2 bases and J gave up 8 bases, with 6 bases separating them. CDR1 is SQVTM, CDR2 ANQGSEA, per germline. The CDR3 sequence is CSVERGEKLFF. The CDR3 DNA sequence: TGCAGCGTTGAAAGGGGCGAAAAACTGTTTTTT.

This clonotype showed up just a few times. Being one base from a much bigger clone, this may be a read error. The V and J genes are TRBV27 and TRBJ2-1, with D tentatively TRBD1 or TRBD2 (6 bases each). The CDR3 consists of 13 residues. CDR1 is MNHEY, CDR2 SMNVEV, per germline (reference sequence). The CDR3: CASNGGPYNGQFF. The CDR3 DNA reads TGTGCCAGCAACGGGGGCCCCTACAATGGGCAGTTCTTC.

This clonotype was found many times. The chain joins TRBV5-1 to TRBJ2-1; TRBD2 matches 8 bases. CDR3 length: 16 residues. Germline trimming cut 2 bases from V and 4 bases from J; bases unmatched to any gene: 8. Germline lookup yields CDR1 SGHRS and CDR2 YFSETQ. The CDR3 nucleotides read TGCGCCAGCAGCTTCTCGAAGCGGGGGTTATACAATGAGCAGTTCTTC. Translating it yields CASSFSKRGLYNEQFF.

DNA of the CDR3: TGTGCCAGCAGCTCAGGGGGGGGGGATGAGCAGTTCTTC. It encodes CASSSGGGDEQFF. The chain carries TRBV21-1 and TRBJ2-1; no check of the table's D call, TRBD1, against the DNA was made. TRBV21-1 is an annotated pseudogene. This CDR3 comprises 13 residues.

This clonotype has a count of ten or more. This chain links TRBV14 with TRBJ1-1, with unresolved D. CDR1 SGHDN and CDR2 FVKESK come from the germline V gene. Trimming cost V 1 base and J 4 bases, with 13 bases left between them. This CDR3 is built from 15 residues. CDR3 bases: TGTGCCAGCAGCCAAGCGGGCGGTCGTGTCACTGAAGCTTTCTTT. It specifies CASSQAGGRVTEAFF.

Remarks on this clonotype: Relative to the germline gene, one junction end is altered; a read error may explain this. The genes are TRBV7-2 and TRBJ1-2; 9 nucleotides match TRBD1. The germline V gene has CDR1 SGHTA and CDR2 FQGNSA. This CDR3 has 13 amino acids. The CDR3 DNA is TGTGCCAGCAGCATTGACAGGGGGGGTGGCTACATCTTC. Translating it yields CASSIDRGGGYIF. The full variable domain, its missing parts supplied by reference TRBV7-2 and TRBJ1-2, is GAGVSQSPSNKVTEKGKDVELRCDPISGHTALYWYRQSLGQGLEFLIYFQGNSAPDKSGLPSDRFSAERTGGSVSTLTIQRTQQEDSAVYLCASSIDRGGGYIFGSGTRLTVV.

The CDR3 DNA follows: TGTGCCATCAGCGGGCAGGGGACCTATGGCTACACCTTC. As protein: CAISGQGTYGYTF. The gene calls are TRBV10-3 and TRBJ1-2; a weak D match, TRBD1 (6 bases). CDR3 length: 13 amino acids. Between the trimmed V and J ends, which lost 6 bases and 4 bases, there was a span of 12 bases. Germline V lookup: CDR1 ENHRY, CDR2 SYGVKD.

In the case of this clonotype: The junction departs from germline at one end; a sequencing error may be responsible. The chain couples TRBV29-1 to TRBJ2-1; 10 bases are shared with TRBD2. This CDR3 spans 17 amino acids. The germline V gene has CDR1 SQVTM and CDR2 ANQGSEA. CDR3 sequence reads: CGIEFLTGTSAYNEQFF. The CDR3 bases are TGCGGCATTGAATTCTTGACCGGGACTAGCGCGTACAATGAGCAGTTTTTC.

This clonotype appeared a single time. DNA of the CDR3: TGTGCCAGCAGTCCGAAGAAGGACAGGGGTATAGGGCAGCCCCAGCATTTT. Its protein is CASSPKKDRGIGQPQHF. The genes are TRBV12-3 or TRBV12-4 and TRBJ1-5; 9 bases are a match to TRBD1. The CDR3 totals 17 residues. The J segment lost 7 bases and the V segment lost 5 bases, leaving 15 bases of the junction unmatched.

The rearrangement links TRBV19 to TRBJ2-7, with TRBD1 matching 7 bases. Germline CDR1 reads LNHDA; CDR2 reads SQIVND (reference sequence). The CDR3 sequence is 14 residues long. Germline trimming cut 5 bases from V and 6 bases from J; bases unmatched to any gene: 10. CDR3 in amino acids: CASSPTTGTAEQYF. CDR3 nucleotides: TGTGCCAGTAGTCCAACGACAGGGACCGCCGAGCAGTACTTC.

This clonotype was detected only a few times. This chain links TRBV28 with TRBJ1-4; 8 bases line up with TRBD1. The CDR3 is 15 residues long. With V trimmed by 1 base and J by 8 bases, 6 bases remained unmatched. Germline loops: CDR1 MDHEN, CDR2 SYDVKM. This CDR3 is CASSLFGQGDEKLFF. Here the CDR3 DNA reads TGTGCCAGCAGTTTATTCGGACAGGGCGACGAAAAACTGTTTTTT.

This chain links TRBV10-3 with TRBJ1-5; 9 bases line up with TRBD1. Germline assignment: CDR1 ENHRY and CDR2 SYGVKD. This CDR3 is 18 amino acids long. Trimming took 6 bases from V and 5 from J; bases not matched to a gene: 17. CDR3 sequence: CAIRSHRTGDRGDQPQHF. The CDR3 nucleotides are TGTGCCATCAGGTCCCACAGGACAGGGGATCGAGGCGATCAGCCCCAGCATTTT.

CDR3 coding DNA: TGTGCCAGCAGCCCAACCGGTGGACCCTCTGGGGCCAACGTCCTGACTTTC. It encodes CASSPTGGPSGANVLTF. The chain is built from TRBV7-2 and TRBJ2-6; D call uncertain. Trimming cost V 5 bases and J 0 bases, with 14 bases left between them. This CDR3 comprises 17 residues. Germline V lookup: CDR1 SGHTA, CDR2 FQGNSA.

Details on this clonotype: Being one base from a much bigger clone, this may be a read error. The V gene is TRBV20-1, the J gene TRBJ2-5; TRBD1 matches 7 bases. Looked up from germline, CDR1 is DFQATT and CDR2 is SNEGSKA (reference sequence). The CDR3 has 15 amino acids. CDR3 coding DNA: TGCAATGCCCCTATCCCGACAGGGTTGGGGGAGACCCAGTACTTC. Its protein is CNAPIPTGLGETQYF.

This clonotype was counted many times. The chain has TRBV6-5 and TRBJ1-2; D ambiguous. Germline CDR1 is MNHEY and CDR2 is SVGAGI. Trimming took off 2 bases at V and 6 bases at J, with 10 bases between the two ends. This CDR3 is built from 13 residues. DNA for the CDR3: TGTGCCAGCAGTTACGTTTTAGGGAATGGCTACACCTTC. Its translation: CASSYVLGNGYTF.

This clonotype was recorded at least ten times. J is TRBJ1-2 and V is TRBV7-9, with TRBD1 identical over 8 bases. The CDR3 contains 14 residues. J gave up 8 bases and V 4 bases, and 9 bases lay outside the gene matches. Looked up from germline, CDR1 is SEHNR and CDR2 is FQNEAQ (reference sequence). DNA for the CDR3: TGTGCCAGCAGCTACACGACAGGGGCCGGCGGCTACACCTTC. Its translation: CASSYTTGAGGYTF. Full variable domain (rest looked up from reference TRBV7-9 and TRBJ1-2): DTGVSQNPRHKITKRGQNVTFRCDPISEHNRLYWYRQTLGQGPEFLTYFQNEAQLEKSRLLSDRFSAERPKGSFSTLEIQRTEQGDSAMYLCASSYTTGAGGYTFGSGTRLTVV.

Many counts were recorded for this clonotype. The chain employs TRBV20-1 and TRBJ2-5; no clear D. The germline V and J ends were trimmed by 0 bases and 5 bases, with 4 bases remaining between them. The CDR3 sequence is 11 residues long. Germline V gives CDR1 DFQATT, CDR2 SNEGSKA (reference sequence). The CDR3 DNA reads as TGCAGTGCTAGAGATTTTGAGACCCAGTACTTC. Translation: CSARDFETQYF.

To note about this clonotype: A read error may be the cause here, since a much bigger clone is one base away. The J gene is TRBJ1-1, the V gene TRBV19; the D gene is possibly TRBD1 (5 bases). The germline CDR1 and CDR2 sequences are LNHDA and SQIVND (reference sequence). CDR3 length: 16 residues. Trimming left V 4 bases short and J 0 bases short, with 15 bases between. The CDR3 protein is CASSTMTGGLNTEAFF. The CDR3 bases are TGTGCCAGTAGTACGATGACGGGGGGATTGAACACTGAAGCTTTCTTT.

This clonotype was seen just once. The rearrangement joins TRBV7-2 to TRBJ2-7; no reliable D call. The CDR3 runs 14 residues. Germline V gives CDR1 SGHTA, CDR2 FQGNSA. V lost 5 bases and J lost 1, with 12 bases in between. CDR3 amino acids: CASSAKGVSYEQYF. CDR3 DNA sequence: TGTGCCAGCAGCGCCAAAGGAGTATCCTACGAGCAGTACTTC.